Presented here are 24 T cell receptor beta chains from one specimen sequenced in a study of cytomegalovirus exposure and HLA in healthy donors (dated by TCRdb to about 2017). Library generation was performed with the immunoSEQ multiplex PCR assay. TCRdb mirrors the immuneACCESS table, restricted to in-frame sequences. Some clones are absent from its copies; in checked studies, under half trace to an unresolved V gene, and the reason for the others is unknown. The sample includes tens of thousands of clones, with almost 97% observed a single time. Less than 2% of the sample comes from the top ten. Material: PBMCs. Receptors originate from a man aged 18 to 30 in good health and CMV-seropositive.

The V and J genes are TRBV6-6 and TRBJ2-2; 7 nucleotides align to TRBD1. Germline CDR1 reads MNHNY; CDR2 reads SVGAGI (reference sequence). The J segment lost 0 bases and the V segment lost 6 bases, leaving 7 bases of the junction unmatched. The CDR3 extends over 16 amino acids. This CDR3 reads CASRSKDRTNTGELFF. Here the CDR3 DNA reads TGTGCCAGCAGATCGAAGGACAGGACGAACACCGGGGAGCTGTTTTTT.

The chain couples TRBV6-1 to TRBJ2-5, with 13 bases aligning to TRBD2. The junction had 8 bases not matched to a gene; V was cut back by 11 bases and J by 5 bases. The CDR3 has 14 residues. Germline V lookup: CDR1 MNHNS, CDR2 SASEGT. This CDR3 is CAGGGLAGEETQYF. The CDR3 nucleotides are TGTGCCGGAGGTGGACTAGCGGGAGAGGAGACCCAGTACTTC.

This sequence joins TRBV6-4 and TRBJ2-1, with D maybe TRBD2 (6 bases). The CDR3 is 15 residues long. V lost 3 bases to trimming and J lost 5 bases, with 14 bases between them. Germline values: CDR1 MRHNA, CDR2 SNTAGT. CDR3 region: CASSEGRDGNNEQFF. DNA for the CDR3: TGTGCCAGCAGTGAAGGGCGGGATGGGAACAATGAGCAGTTCTTC.

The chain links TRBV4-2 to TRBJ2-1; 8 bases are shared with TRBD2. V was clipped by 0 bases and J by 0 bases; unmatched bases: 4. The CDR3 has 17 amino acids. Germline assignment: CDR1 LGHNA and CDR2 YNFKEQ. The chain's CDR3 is CASSQDSSGSSYNEQFF. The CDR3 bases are TGTGCCAGCAGCCAAGATTCGAGCGGGAGCTCCTACAATGAGCAGTTCTTC.

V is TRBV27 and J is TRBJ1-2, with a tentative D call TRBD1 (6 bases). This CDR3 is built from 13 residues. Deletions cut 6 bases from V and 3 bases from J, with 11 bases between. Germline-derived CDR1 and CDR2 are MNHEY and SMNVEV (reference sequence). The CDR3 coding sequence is TGTGCCAGCAGCGGGACAACCTACTATGGCTACACCTTC. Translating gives CASSGTTYYGYTF.

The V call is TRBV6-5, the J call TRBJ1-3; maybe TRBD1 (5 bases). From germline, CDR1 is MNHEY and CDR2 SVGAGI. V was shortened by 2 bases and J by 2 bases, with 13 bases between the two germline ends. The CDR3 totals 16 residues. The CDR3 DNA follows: TGTGCCAGCAGTTACACAGCGGGGGAAGCTGGAAACACCATATATTTT. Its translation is CASSYTAGEAGNTIYF.

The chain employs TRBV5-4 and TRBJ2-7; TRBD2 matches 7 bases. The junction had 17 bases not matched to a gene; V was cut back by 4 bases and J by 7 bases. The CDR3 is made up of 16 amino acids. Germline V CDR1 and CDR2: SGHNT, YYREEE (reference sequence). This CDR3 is CASSQRLAPFPGEQYF. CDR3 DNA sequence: TGTGCCAGCAGCCAGAGACTAGCTCCTTTCCCTGGGGAGCAGTACTTC.

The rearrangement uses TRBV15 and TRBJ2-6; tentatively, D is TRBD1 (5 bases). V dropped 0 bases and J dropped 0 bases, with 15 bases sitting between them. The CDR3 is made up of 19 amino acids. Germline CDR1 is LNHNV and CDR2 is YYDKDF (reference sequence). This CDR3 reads CATSRDYSRALSGANVLTF. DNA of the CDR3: TGTGCCACCAGCAGAGATTATAGCAGGGCCCTCTCTGGGGCCAACGTCCTGACTTTC.

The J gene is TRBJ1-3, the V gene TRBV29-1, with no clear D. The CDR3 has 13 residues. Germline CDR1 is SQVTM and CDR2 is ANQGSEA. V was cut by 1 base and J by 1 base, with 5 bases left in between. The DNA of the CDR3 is TGCAGCGTTGAAGTCCGTTCTGGAAACACCATATATTTT. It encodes CSVEVRSGNTIYF.

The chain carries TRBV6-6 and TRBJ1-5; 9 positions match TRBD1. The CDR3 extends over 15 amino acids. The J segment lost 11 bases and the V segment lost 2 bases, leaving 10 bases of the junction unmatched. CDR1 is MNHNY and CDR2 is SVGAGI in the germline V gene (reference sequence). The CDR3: CASSYGRDRDRAQHF. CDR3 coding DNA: TGTGCCAGCAGTTACGGGAGGGACAGGGATAGGGCCCAGCATTTT.

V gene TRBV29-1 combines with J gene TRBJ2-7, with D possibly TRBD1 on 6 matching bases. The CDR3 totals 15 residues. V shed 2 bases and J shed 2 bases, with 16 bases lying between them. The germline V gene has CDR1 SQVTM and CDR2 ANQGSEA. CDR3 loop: CSVESAGAPAYEQYF. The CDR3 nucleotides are TGCAGCGTTGAAAGTGCAGGGGCCCCAGCCTACGAGCAGTACTTC.

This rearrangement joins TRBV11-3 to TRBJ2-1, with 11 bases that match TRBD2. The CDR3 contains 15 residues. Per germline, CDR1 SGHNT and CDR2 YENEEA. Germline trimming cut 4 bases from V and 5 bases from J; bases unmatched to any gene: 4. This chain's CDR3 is CASSSTSGTHNEQFF. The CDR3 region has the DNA TGTGCCAGCAGCTCGACTAGCGGGACCCACAATGAGCAGTTCTTC.

The CDR3 spells CASSPPSGIGELFF. CDR3 DNA sequence: TGTGCCAGCAGCCCCCCGTCGGGAATCGGGGAGCTGTTTTTT. This chain connects TRBV6-5 to TRBJ2-2; a weak D match, TRBD2 (5 bases). The CDR3 sequence is 14 residues long. Per germline, CDR1 MNHEY and CDR2 SVGAGI. Trimming left V 6 bases short and J 7 bases short, with 15 bases between.

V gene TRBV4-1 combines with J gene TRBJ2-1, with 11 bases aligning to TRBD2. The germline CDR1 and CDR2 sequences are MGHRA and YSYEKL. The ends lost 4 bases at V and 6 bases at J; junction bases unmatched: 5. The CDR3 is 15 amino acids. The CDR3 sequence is CASSPIAGGPNEQFF. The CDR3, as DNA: TGCGCCAGCAGCCCGATAGCGGGAGGGCCCAATGAGCAGTTCTTC.

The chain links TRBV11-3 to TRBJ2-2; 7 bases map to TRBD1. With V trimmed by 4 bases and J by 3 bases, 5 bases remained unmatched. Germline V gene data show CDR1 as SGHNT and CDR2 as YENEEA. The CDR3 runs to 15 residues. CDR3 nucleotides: TGTGCCAGCAGCTCCGGACAGGATTACACCGGGGAGCTGTTTTTT. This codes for CASSSGQDYTGELFF.

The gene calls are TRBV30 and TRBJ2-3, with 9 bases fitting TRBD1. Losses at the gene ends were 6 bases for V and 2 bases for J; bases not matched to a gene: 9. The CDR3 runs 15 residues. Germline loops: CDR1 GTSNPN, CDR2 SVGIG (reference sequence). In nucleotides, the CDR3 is TGTGCCTGTCGACAGGGGGGCTTTATCACAGATACGCAGTATTTT. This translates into CACRQGGFITDTQYF.

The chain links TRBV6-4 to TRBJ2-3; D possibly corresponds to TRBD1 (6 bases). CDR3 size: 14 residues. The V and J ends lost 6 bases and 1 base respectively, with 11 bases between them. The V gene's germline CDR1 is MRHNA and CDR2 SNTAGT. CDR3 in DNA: TGTGCCAGCAGGAGGGACACCGGCACAGATACGCAGTATTTT. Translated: CASRRDTGTDTQYF.

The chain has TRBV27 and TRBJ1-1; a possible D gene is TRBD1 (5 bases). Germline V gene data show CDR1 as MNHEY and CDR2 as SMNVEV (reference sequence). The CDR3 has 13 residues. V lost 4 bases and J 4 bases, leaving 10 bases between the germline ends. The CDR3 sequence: CASSWGGSTEAFF. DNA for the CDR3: TGTGCCAGCAGTTGGGGGGGGTCCACTGAAGCTTTCTTT.

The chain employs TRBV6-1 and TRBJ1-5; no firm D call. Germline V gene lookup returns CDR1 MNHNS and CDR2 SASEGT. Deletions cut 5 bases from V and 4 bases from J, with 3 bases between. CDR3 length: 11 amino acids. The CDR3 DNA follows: TGTGCCAGCAGTTATAATCAGCCCCAGCATTTT. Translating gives CASSYNQPQHF.

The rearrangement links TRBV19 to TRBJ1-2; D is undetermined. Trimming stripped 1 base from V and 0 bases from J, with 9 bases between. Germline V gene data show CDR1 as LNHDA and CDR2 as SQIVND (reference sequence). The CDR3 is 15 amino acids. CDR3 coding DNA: TGTGCCAGTAGTATAGCAGGCCCAGCTAACTATGGCTACACCTTC. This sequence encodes CASSIAGPANYGYTF.

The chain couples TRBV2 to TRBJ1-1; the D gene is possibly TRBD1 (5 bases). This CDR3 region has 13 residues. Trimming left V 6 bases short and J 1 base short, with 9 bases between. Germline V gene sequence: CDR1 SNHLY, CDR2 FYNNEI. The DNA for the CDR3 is TGTGCCAGCAGGTGGGGGGGGAACACTGAAGCTTTCTTT. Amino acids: CASRWGGNTEAFF.

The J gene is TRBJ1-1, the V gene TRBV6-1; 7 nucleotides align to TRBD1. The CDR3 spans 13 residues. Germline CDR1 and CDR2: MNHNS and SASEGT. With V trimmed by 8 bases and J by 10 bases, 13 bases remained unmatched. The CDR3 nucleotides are TGTGCCAGCCTAAGCACAGGGGAGGTTTTAGCTTTCTTT. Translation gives CASLSTGEVLAFF.

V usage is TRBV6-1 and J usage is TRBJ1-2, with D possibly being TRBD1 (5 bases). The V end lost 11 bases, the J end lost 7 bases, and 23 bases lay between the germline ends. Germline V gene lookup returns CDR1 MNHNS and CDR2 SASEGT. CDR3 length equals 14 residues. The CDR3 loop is CAPRPPGEISGYTF. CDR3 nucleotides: TGTGCCCCGAGGCCGCCGGGGGAGATCTCTGGCTACACCTTC.

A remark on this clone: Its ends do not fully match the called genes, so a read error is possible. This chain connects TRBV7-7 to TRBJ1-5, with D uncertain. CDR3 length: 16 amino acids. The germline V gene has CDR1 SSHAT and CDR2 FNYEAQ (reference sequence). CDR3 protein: CASSLGRPQSNQPQHF. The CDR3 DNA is TGTGCTAGCAGCTTAGGCCGGCCACAGAGCAATCAGCCCCAGCATTTT.